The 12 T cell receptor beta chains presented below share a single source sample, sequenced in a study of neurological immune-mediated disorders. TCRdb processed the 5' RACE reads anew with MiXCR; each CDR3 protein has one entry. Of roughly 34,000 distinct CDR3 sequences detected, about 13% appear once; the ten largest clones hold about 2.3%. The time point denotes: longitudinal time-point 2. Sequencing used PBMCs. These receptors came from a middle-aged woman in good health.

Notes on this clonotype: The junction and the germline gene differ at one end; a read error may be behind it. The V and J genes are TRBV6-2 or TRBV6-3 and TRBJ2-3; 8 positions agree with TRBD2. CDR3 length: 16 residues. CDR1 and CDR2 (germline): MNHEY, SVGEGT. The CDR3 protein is CASSYRGLAGTDTQYF. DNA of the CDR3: TGTGCCAGCAGTTACCGAGGTCTAGCGGGCACAGATACGCAATATTTT.

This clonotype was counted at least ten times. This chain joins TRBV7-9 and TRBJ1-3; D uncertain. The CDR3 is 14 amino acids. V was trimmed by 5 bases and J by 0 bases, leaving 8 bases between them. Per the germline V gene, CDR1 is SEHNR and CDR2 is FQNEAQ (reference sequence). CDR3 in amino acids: CASSRRVSGNTIYF. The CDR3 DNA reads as TGTGCCAGCAGCCGAAGGGTCTCTGGAAACACCATATATTTT.

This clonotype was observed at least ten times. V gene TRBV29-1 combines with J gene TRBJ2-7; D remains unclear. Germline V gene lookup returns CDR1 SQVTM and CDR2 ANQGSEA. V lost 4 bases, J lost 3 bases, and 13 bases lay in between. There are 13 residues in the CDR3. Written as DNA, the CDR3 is TGCAGCGTTGCGGGCAAGGTTGGCTACGAGCAGTACTTC. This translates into CSVAGKVGYEQYF.

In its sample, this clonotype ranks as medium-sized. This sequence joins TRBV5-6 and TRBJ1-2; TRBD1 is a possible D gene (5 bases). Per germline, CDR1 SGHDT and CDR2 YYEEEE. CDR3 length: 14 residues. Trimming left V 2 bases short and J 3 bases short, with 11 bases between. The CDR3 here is CASSFRDGYYGYTF. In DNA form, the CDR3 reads TGTGCCAGCAGCTTCCGGGACGGATACTATGGCTACACCTTC.

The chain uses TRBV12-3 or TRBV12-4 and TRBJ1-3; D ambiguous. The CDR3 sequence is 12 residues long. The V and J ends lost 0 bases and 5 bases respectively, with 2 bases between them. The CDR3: CASSLARNTIYF. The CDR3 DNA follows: TGTGCCAGCAGTTTAGCTCGAAACACCATATATTTT.

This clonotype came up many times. Here the CDR3 reads CASSLAISGWDTQYF. DNA of the CDR3: TGTGCCAGCAGCTTAGCGATTAGCGGATGGGATACGCAGTATTTT. This chain joins TRBV7-2 and TRBJ2-3; tentatively, D is TRBD2 (6 bases). Germline V lookup: CDR1 SGHTA, CDR2 FQGNSA. The ends were cut back, 0 bases at V and 6 bases at J, with 13 bases in the middle. The CDR3 extends over 15 amino acids.

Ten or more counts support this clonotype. The CDR3 sequence: CASSDGSGGAPGTGELFF. DNA of the CDR3: TGTGCCAGCAGCGACGGCAGCGGGGGGGCCCCGGGCACCGGGGAGCTGTTTTTT. The chain recombines TRBV7-2 with TRBJ2-2; 10 nucleotides agree with TRBD2. This CDR3 spans 18 amino acids. Germline V gene data show CDR1 as SGHTA and CDR2 as FQGNSA. The V gene end was trimmed by 5 bases and the J gene end by 4 bases; junction bases not matched to a gene: 13.

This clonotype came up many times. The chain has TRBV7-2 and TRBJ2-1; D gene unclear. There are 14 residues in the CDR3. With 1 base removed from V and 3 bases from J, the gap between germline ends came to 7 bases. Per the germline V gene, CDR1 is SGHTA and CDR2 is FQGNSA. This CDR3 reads CASSLVANYNEQFF. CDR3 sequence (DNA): TGTGCCAGCAGCTTAGTGGCAAACTACAATGAGCAGTTCTTC.

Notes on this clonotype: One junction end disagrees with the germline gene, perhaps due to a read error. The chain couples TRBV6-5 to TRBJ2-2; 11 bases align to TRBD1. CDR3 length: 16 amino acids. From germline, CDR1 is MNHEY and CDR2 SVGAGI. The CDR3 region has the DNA TGTGACAGCATGGGGGACAGGGGGTTCTACACCAGGGAGCTGTTTTTT. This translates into CDSMGDRGFYTRELFF.

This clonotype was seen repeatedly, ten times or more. The CDR3 DNA is TGTGCCAGCAGTCTTGGACTAGCGGGAGCGGCGGATGAGCAGTTCTTC. This gives the protein CASSLGLAGAADEQFF. The chain couples TRBV2 to TRBJ2-1; TRBD2 matches 13 bases. Trimming at V came to 5 bases and at J to 8 bases, leaving 9 bases not matched to a gene. The CDR3 is made up of 16 amino acids. Germline CDR1 and CDR2: SNHLY and FYNNEI.

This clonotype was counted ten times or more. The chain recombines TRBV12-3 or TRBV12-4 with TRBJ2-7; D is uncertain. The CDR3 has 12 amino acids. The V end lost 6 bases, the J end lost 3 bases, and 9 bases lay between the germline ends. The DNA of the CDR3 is TGTGCCAGCAGCCCGACGGGCTACGAGCAGTACTTC. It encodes CASSPTGYEQYF.

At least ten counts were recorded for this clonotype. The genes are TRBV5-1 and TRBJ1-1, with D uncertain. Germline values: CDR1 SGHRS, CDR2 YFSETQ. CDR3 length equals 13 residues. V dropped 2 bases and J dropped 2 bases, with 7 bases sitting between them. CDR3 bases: TGCGCCAGCAGCTTCGGAGAAAACACTGAAGCTTTCTTT. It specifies CASSFGENTEAFF.